Sequencing of this T cell receptor (beta chain) was carried out in a study of PD-1 blockade in classical Hodgkin lymphoma. Whole-study context: Patients got intravenous nivolumab 3 mg/kg every 2 weeks.

Assay: immunoSEQ multiplex PCR; the TCRdb copy retains only in-frame clones and omits some. The profile covers fewer than 10,000 clones, with around four fifths appearing a single time and under 55% taken by the ten largest. Time point described: cycle 4 day 1 (C4D1), after less than seven weeks of nivolumab. With no exception, relapse followed autologous stem cell transplantation in all patients, and brentuximab vedotin exposure varied. Sequences were derived from peripheral blood mononuclear cells (PBMCs), sampled before the fourth cycle of nivolumab. The receptor was derived from a human donor with classical Hodgkin lymphoma.

In DNA form, the CDR3 reads TGCGCCAGCAGTCAAAAGAGCCCCGCAAGGATGAACACTGAAGCTTTCTTT. Its protein product is CASSQKSPARMNTEAFF. The gene calls are TRBV23-1 and TRBJ1-1; no reliable D call. TRBV23-1 is an open reading frame, and its role is uncertain. Trimming stripped 2 bases from V and 0 bases from J, with 16 bases between. The CDR3 covers 17 residues.